This T cell receptor (beta chain) came from a study of cytomegalovirus exposure and HLA in healthy donors. Study information: HLA-typed donors were the source of approximately 85 million unique TCRs held in an early data release. Clustering assigned 81% of the approximately 400 genotyped donors to the Caucasian-associated ancestry cluster. Findings and limits, study-wide: A link between a missense DCLRE1C variant and TCR beta V- and J-gene trimming emerged from a later analysis.

In the case of this clone: Its antigen is unknown.

Germline assignment: CDR1 SNHLY and CDR2 FYNNEI. Trimming took off 3 bases at V and 3 bases at J, with 8 bases between the two ends. This CDR3 region has 13 residues. Both 60 Vbeta primers and 13 Jbeta primers went into the PCR. Profiling relied on immunoSEQ multiplex PCR, and the TCRdb table lists in-frame clones only, not all of them. The profile shows under 250,000 clones, 85% of them singletons. The chain links TRBV2 to TRBJ1-2; a possible D gene is TRBD1 (5 bases). Sequenced sample: PBMCs. The sequence derives from a woman in her forties or fifties in good health and CMV-seronegative. The CDR3 loop is CASSDREDYGYTF. The CDR3 bases are TGTGCCAGCAGTGACAGGGAGGACTATGGCTACACCTTC.